This TCR beta chain was profiled in a study of T cell changes during pregnancy in multiple sclerosis. The length of the CDR3 is 14 residues. Germline V gene data show CDR1 as GTSNPN and CDR2 as SVGIG (reference sequence). With V trimmed by 4 bases and J by 4 bases, 3 bases remained unmatched. Libraries were prepared by immunoSEQ multiplex PCR; TCRdb keeps only in-frame clonotypes and omits some of them. Of around 53,000 clones in the sample, roughly 90% were seen once. The sequences come from CD4+ T cells from peripheral blood mononuclear cells, collected after pregnancy. This chain connects TRBV30 to TRBJ2-1; TRBD1 matches 11 bases. The receptor was isolated from a female donor with multiple sclerosis, enrolled in a pregnancy study. This CDR3 is CAWNRDRGYNEQFF. CDR3 bases: TGTGCCTGGAACCGGGACAGGGGGTACAATGAGCAGTTCTTC.